The rows below give T cell receptor beta chains drawn from one sample of a study of blood T cell repertoires in COVID-19. TCRdb keeps only in-frame clones here, not all; method: immunoSEQ multiplex PCR. In the table there are approximately 200,000 clones, roughly 87% of which are singletons. Sequenced material: PBMCs or T cells enriched from blood (not recorded which). Receptors originate from a man younger than 35 with acute COVID-19. The CDR3 runs from the conserved cysteine through the conserved F or W. Each record gives: V gene, CDR3 length, J gene, CDR3 protein.

>TRBV10-3|14|TRBJ2-7
CAISESAFSGEQYF
>TRBV7-2|17|TRBJ1-6
CASSFNPRNLRGSPLHF
>TRBV5-1|11|TRBJ2-7
CASRQGSEQYF
>TRBV28|14|TRBJ1-2
CASSLPGTGVGYTF
>TRBV5-4|14|TRBJ1-4
CASSTGTGREKLFF
>TRBV27|14|TRBJ1-5
CASSFQGGDQPQHF
>TRBV3-1/TRBV3-2|15|TRBJ2-1
CASSRLAAPGNEQFF
>TRBV4-1|17|TRBJ2-5
CASSQGIRQGSEETQYF
>TRBV10-3|16|TRBJ1-1
CAISDNLQNRNTEAFF
>TRBV7-9|15|TRBJ2-7
CASSLGPSGTREQYF
>TRBV4-3|13|TRBJ2-5
CASSQFSAETQYF
>TRBV19|14|TRBJ2-2
CASSASLNTGELFF
>TRBV30|15|TRBJ2-6
CAWSVWGPGANVLTF
>TRBV19|14|TRBJ1-6
CASSRGQDGSPLHF
>TRBV12-5|15|TRBJ1-3
CASGPQPQGSDTIYF
>TRBV11-2|16|TRBJ2-1
CASSLLAGGPYNEQFF
>TRBV2|13|TRBJ2-7
CASGGQDLSEQYF
>TRBV5-6|15|TRBJ1-3
CASSFKDSSGNTIYF
>TRBV9|15|TRBJ2-7
CASSPGGGIVYEQYF
>TRBV19|17|TRBJ1-5
CASSIEEGAGRNQPQHF
>TRBV19|16|TRBJ2-7
CASSIARGQRRYEQYF
>TRBV28|13|TRBJ1-4
CASKTTPNEKLFF
>TRBV7-8|15|TRBJ2-6
CASSLGGPGANVLTF
>TRBV9|19|TRBJ2-1
CASSVEGGSALSVYNEQFF
>TRBV6-4|13|TRBJ2-3
CASSGRGTDTQYF
>TRBV7-9|13|TRBJ1-4
CASSLDGDEKLFF
>TRBV6-5|15|TRBJ1-2
CATQGGHVSNYGYTF
>TRBV7-9|14|TRBJ1-2
CASSLELLNYGYTF
>TRBV19|12|TRBJ1-2
CASSMSTSGYTF
>TRBV19|17|TRBJ2-1
CASSIGLAGGYYNEQFF
>TRBV9|15|TRBJ2-2
CASSVAGTNTGELFF
>TRBV7-6|16|TRBJ2-1
CASSLLWTLSYNEQFF
>TRBV9|13|TRBJ1-1
CASSARVNTEAFF
>TRBV27|12|TRBJ1-1
CASSTMNTEAFF
>TRBV27|15|TRBJ2-2
CASSLNPTHTGELFF
>TRBV28|14|TRBJ1-4
CAIQGAHPNEKLFF
>TRBV28|20|TRBJ1-5
CASSLIQGTGPLWGNQPQHF
>TRBV13|14|TRBJ2-2
CASRRTSGAGELFF
>TRBV3-1/TRBV3-2|17|TRBJ2-3
CASSQDLAGGLGDTQYF
>TRBV19|16|TRBJ2-5
CASRPGLAGPQETQYF
>TRBV30|15|TRBJ1-2
CAWSVRGGNSYGYTF
>TRBV7-9|17|TRBJ1-2
CASSSGWTQGRNYGYTF
>TRBV5-1|14|TRBJ2-5
CASSFSSTEETQYF
>TRBV3-1/TRBV3-2|17|TRBJ2-5
CASSQDWREVIQETQYF
>TRBV10-3|16|TRBJ2-5
CAISPSGGTQGGTQYF
>TRBV9|15|TRBJ2-7
CASSVGPYPSVEQYF
>TRBV4-1|14|TRBJ2-7
CASSQYSSVLEQYF
>TRBV28|14|TRBJ1-5
CASSLQGFNQPQHF
>TRBV28|15|TRBJ2-7
CASSSSGMISHEQYF